This entry features one T cell receptor (beta chain) sequence. This receptor's antigen is unknown. The record has no base qualities; no much larger clone is one base away. This sample was taken from a study of blood T cell repertoires in COVID-19 (dated by TCRdb to the early 2020s). Context from the whole study: The collaborator samples originated in the United States, Italy and Spain and spanned the acute and convalescent phases of COVID-19. The material from the prospective study consisted of cDNA or gDNA derived from T cells, B-cell-depleted T cells, or PBMCs. Deeply sampled blood TCRbeta repertoires from subjects exposed to, actively infected with, or recovered from COVID-19 were included in the dataset. A freely available public database, intended as a resource for researchers studying the immune response to SARS-CoV-2, is where the repertoires were released. The samples were drawn from the first 160 participants of the ongoing ImmuneRACE study and from some 1,300 subjects provided by 6 global collaborators. Sample metadata almost always included a de-identified subject ID, COVID-19 status, age in years and sex. Where available, HLA class I and class II types were obtained from metadata supplied by the sample provider rather than from assay-based typing. Study-wide conclusions, independent of this receptor: The quantity of clinical and demographic metadata differed by source and by participant and was supplied without curation.

Including cysteine and phenylalanine, the CDR3 has 13 amino acids. CDR3 DNA only is kept here, 39 bases in frame from base 1. The CDR1 and CDR2 encoded by the germline V gene are SNHLY and FYNNEI. V is cut by 7 bases and J by 4 bases, and the space between the germline ends is 10 bases. TCRbeta CDR3 regions were amplified from genomic DNA using the immunoSEQ Assay, a bias-controlled multiplex PCR. In the original analysis: The number of nucleated cells in each sample was estimated from the amplification of reference gene primers within the assay. Sequence reads were collapsed and filtered to measure the absolute abundance of every unique TCRbeta CDR3 rearrangement. For each sample, productive Simpson clonality was calculated as the square root of Simpson's diversity index over productive rearrangements. As stored in TCRdb, this immuneACCESS dataset retains in-frame rearrangements with V and J assigned. A fraction of the clones does not appear; measured against another copy, unresolved V genes explain less than half of the discrepancy, and the remainder lacks a known reason. D and trimming come from the DNA, and the V and J calls and clone size come from that table. Recorded for this sample are tens of thousands of clones; 65% to 90% of them occurred a single time. The ten largest account for 25% to 30% of the sample.

Collaborating institutions collected whole blood in K2EDTA tubes following their own protocols. Collaborator samples were shipped for TCRbeta analysis as frozen whole blood, isolated PBMCs, or DNA extracted from either sample type. Sequencing was performed on peripheral blood. The chain joins TRBV2 to TRBJ1-4, and possibly TRBD1, on 6 matching bases. The sequence was obtained from a human donor in a cohort sampled during active COVID-19. In nucleotides, the sequence is TGTGCCAGCATTCAGGGGAATAATGAAAAACTGTTTTTT. Its coded protein is CASIQGNNEKLFF.